Shown below are 26 T cell receptor beta chains from a single sample sequenced in a study of early T cells in non-severe SARS-CoV-2 infection. TCRdb reprocessed the 5' RACE reads with MiXCR, giving one entry per CDR3 protein. The table shows approximately 70,000 distinct CDR3 sequences, with roughly 4.6% occurring only once. Sequencing used whole blood, obtained at baseline. The source is an adult who was a healthcare worker with PCR-confirmed SARS-CoV-2 infection or an uninfected control (not recorded which). The donor label of this sample is uncertain.

This clonotype came up a few times. The rearrangement uses TRBV28 and TRBJ1-6; D gene ambiguous. The ends were cut back, 6 bases at V and 0 bases at J, with 15 bases in the middle. The CDR3 contains 17 residues. Germline V gene lookup returns CDR1 MDHEN and CDR2 SYDVKM. CDR3 sequence: CASRPGRASSYNSPLHF. The CDR3 DNA sequence: TGTGCCAGCAGACCTGGACGGGCCAGCTCCTATAATTCACCCCTCCACTTT.

The chain is built from TRBV5-4 and TRBJ1-6; D is unresolved. The germline V gene encodes CDR1 SGHNT and CDR2 YYREEE (reference sequence). Trimming removed 1 base at V and 10 bases at J, with 12 bases between. The CDR3 loop spans 14 amino acids. The CDR3, as DNA: TGTGCCAGCAGCTTGAGGTCAGAGGGATCACCCCTCCACTTT. Translated: CASSLRSEGSPLHF.

There are a few counts of this clonotype. The chain employs TRBV20-1 and TRBJ1-3; no clear D. CDR3 size: 14 residues. From germline, CDR1 is DFQATT and CDR2 SNEGSKA (reference sequence). V was shortened by 2 bases and J by 3 bases, with 11 bases between the two germline ends. The CDR3 nucleotides are TGCAGTGCTAGACCTGATGCGCGTGGAAACACCATATATTTT. Translating gives CSARPDARGNTIYF.

This clonotype was recorded at least ten times. At one boundary the junction diverges from the germline segment, which might be a read error. The chain has TRBV5-6 and TRBJ1-1; 11 positions agree with TRBD1. The CDR3 sequence is 14 residues long. CDR1 is SGHDT, CDR2 YYEEEE, per germline. Here the CDR3 reads CANSYGTGGAEAFF. CDR3 coding DNA: TGTGCCAACAGCTACGGGACAGGGGGAGCTGAAGCTTTCTTT.

The chain carries TRBV7-8 and TRBJ2-5, with 10 positions matching TRBD1. Germline V gives CDR1 SGHVS, CDR2 FQNEAQ. The CDR3 contains 15 residues. The ends lost 3 bases at V and 1 base at J; junction bases unmatched: 2. CDR3 sequence (DNA): TGTGCCAGCAGCTTCAGGGACAGGGGCCAAGAGACCCAGTACTTC. It yields the protein CASSFRDRGQETQYF.

In its sample, this clonotype was seen a few times. A junction end diverges from the germline sequence, so it may reflect a read error. This sequence joins TRBV7-7 and TRBJ1-3; possible D gene TRBD1, 5 bases. CDR3 length: 14 amino acids. The germline CDR1 and CDR2 sequences are SSHAT and FNYEAQ (reference sequence). The chain's CDR3 is CASSRGISGNTIYF. The CDR3 DNA follows: TGTGCTAGCAGCCGGGGGATCTCTGGAAACACCATATATTTT.

This clonotype came up a few times. The J gene is TRBJ1-1, the V gene TRBV3-1, with 8 nucleotides matching TRBD1. V gave up 2 bases and J gave up 6 bases; unmatched junction bases: 8. This CDR3 is 15 amino acids long. Germline loops: CDR1 LGHDT, CDR2 YNNKEL (reference sequence). The CDR3 DNA follows: TGTGCCAGCAGCCAACGGACAGGGCGTAAACCTGAAGCTTTCTTT. As protein: CASSQRTGRKPEAFF. Full variable domain (outside the CDR3, taken from reference TRBV3-1 and TRBJ1-1): DTAVSQTPKYLVTQMGNDKSIKCEQNLGHDTMYWYKQDSKKFLKIMFSYNNKELIINETVPNRFSPKSPDKAHLNLHINSLELGDSAVYFCASSQRTGRKPEAFFGQGTRLTVV.

This clonotype was seen repeatedly, ten times or more. This chain uses TRBV9 with TRBJ2-1; 12 bases agree with TRBD2. This CDR3 region has 15 residues. The germline V gene has CDR1 SGDLS and CDR2 YYNGEE. V lost 4 bases to trimming and J lost 9 bases; unmatched junction nucleotides: 8. CDR3 protein: CASSPWTSGAGEQFF. CDR3 in DNA: TGTGCCAGCAGCCCATGGACTAGCGGGGCGGGTGAGCAGTTCTTC.

This clonotype was observed many times. The chain combines TRBV30 with TRBJ2-7; 8 positions match TRBD2. The ends lost 1 base at V and 6 bases at J; junction bases unmatched: 14. CDR3 length: 16 amino acids. Germline CDR1 GTSNPN, CDR2 SVGIG (reference sequence). The CDR3 DNA reads TGTGCCTGGAGTGGGGGGAGCGGGGGAATATCGGTCGAGCAGTACTTC. Its protein product is CAWSGGSGGISVEQYF.

The chain links TRBV4-3 to TRBJ1-1; TRBD1 agrees at 7 bases. The CDR3 spans 15 residues. V was clipped by 5 bases and J by 1 base; unmatched bases: 7. Germline CDR1 LGHNA, CDR2 YSLEER. The DNA for the CDR3 is TGCGCCAGCAGCGTAACGGGACAGAGGAACACTGAAGCTTTCTTT. This codes for CASSVTGQRNTEAFF.

This clonotype was observed a few times. J is TRBJ2-5 and V is TRBV5-1; TRBD2 might be the D (7 bases). The CDR3 is 13 amino acids. In germline, CDR1 is SGHRS, CDR2 YFSETQ. With 7 bases removed from V and 2 bases from J, the gap between germline ends came to 12 bases. This CDR3 is CASFAGAQETQYF. The CDR3 region has the DNA TGCGCCAGCTTCGCGGGGGCTCAAGAGACCCAGTACTTC.

This clonotype has at least ten counts. The chain carries TRBV5-1 and TRBJ1-1; TRBD1 aligns across 7 bases. Germline V lookup: CDR1 SGHRS, CDR2 YFSETQ. The CDR3 is 15 residues long. Trimming at V came to 4 bases and at J to 0 bases, leaving 6 bases not matched to a gene. CDR3 region: CASSPGTAMNTEAFF. Here the CDR3 DNA reads TGCGCCAGCAGCCCTGGGACAGCTATGAACACTGAAGCTTTCTTT. The full variable domain, completed using reference TRBV5-1 and TRBJ1-1, is KAGVTQTPRYLIKTRGQQVTLSCSPISGHRSVSWYQQTPGQGLQFLFEYFSETQRNKGNFPGRFSGRQFSNSRSEMNVSTLELGDSALYLCASSPGTAMNTEAFFGQGTRLTVV.

A few counts support this clonotype. J is TRBJ2-7 and V is TRBV28; 8 nucleotides match TRBD1. CDR1 MDHEN and CDR2 SYDVKM come from the germline V gene. The CDR3 totals 15 residues. V lost 6 bases and J lost 0; bases outside the gene matches: 7. CDR3 residues: CASSRTGRSSYEQYF. CDR3 bases: TGTGCCAGCAGCCGGACAGGGAGGAGCTCCTACGAGCAGTACTTC.

The sample holds many counts of this clonotype. The chain has TRBV9 and TRBJ1-1; D is unclear. Germline CDR1 reads SGDLS; CDR2 reads YYNGEE. The CDR3 has 14 residues. The ends were cut back, 0 bases at V and 8 bases at J, with 14 bases in the middle. CDR3 amino acids: CASSVGGPRNEAFF. The CDR3 DNA is TGTGCCAGCAGCGTAGGAGGGCCTCGGAACGAAGCTTTCTTT.

This clonotype occurred many times. V gene TRBV14 combines with J gene TRBJ1-1; D possibly corresponds to TRBD1 (6 bases). In germline, CDR1 is SGHDN, CDR2 FVKESK. The CDR3 runs 15 residues. Trimming shortened V by 1 base and J by 4 bases, and 13 bases separated the two germline ends. The CDR3: CASSQGRGAFTEAFF. The CDR3 region has the DNA TGTGCCAGCAGCCAAGGGCGGGGGGCCTTCACTGAAGCTTTCTTT.

There are many counts of this clonotype. The chain couples TRBV10-3 to TRBJ2-2, with 8 bases fitting TRBD1. The V gene end was trimmed by 7 bases and the J gene end by 7 bases; junction bases not matched to a gene: 17. CDR1 and CDR2 (germline): ENHRY, SYGVKD. The CDR3 has 17 residues. The CDR3 DNA reads as TGTGCCATCACCCCAACGGTCCCAGGGGGCGCGGGCGGGGAGCTGTTTTTT. It specifies CAITPTVPGGAGGELFF.

V gene TRBV5-1 combines with J gene TRBJ1-2; D unclear. V was shortened by 0 bases and J by 8 bases, with 14 bases between the two germline ends. CDR1 is SGHRS and CDR2 is YFSETQ in the germline V gene. This CDR3 region has 14 residues. The CDR3 region is CASSLEFGSRGYTF. The CDR3 region has the DNA TGCGCCAGCAGCTTGGAGTTCGGGAGTCGAGGCTACACCTTC.

Ten or more counts support this clonotype. The rearrangement links TRBV12-3 or TRBV12-4 to TRBJ2-1, with D tentatively TRBD2 (7 bases). This CDR3 region has 11 residues. The CDR3 DNA reads as TGTGCAGGGGGGGTTGGTGCTGAGCAGTTCTTC. It specifies CAGGVGAEQFF.

In its sample, this clonotype was seen many times. This chain uses TRBV27 with TRBJ2-1; no reliable D call. Germline loops: CDR1 MNHEY, CDR2 SMNVEV (reference sequence). This CDR3 spans 14 amino acids. Deletions cut 8 bases from V and 5 bases from J, with 16 bases between. As DNA, the CDR3 is TGTGCCAGCGGCCCACAAGGAGCTGACAATGAGCAGTTCTTC. The encoded protein is CASGPQGADNEQFF.

This clonotype has at least ten counts. This chain joins TRBV20-1 and TRBJ2-5; 11 bases align to TRBD1. The CDR3 covers 17 residues. Germline CDR1 is DFQATT and CDR2 is SNEGSKA (reference sequence). Trimming took 5 bases from V and 7 from J; bases not matched to a gene: 18. CDR3 amino acids: CSALVGTDRGPVGTQYF. The CDR3 bases are TGCAGTGCTCTAGTAGGAACGGACAGGGGGCCGGTTGGGACCCAGTACTTC.

This clonotype was counted at least ten times. The chain is built from TRBV27 and TRBJ2-3; D unresolved. The CDR3 sequence is 13 residues long. Germline V gene lookup returns CDR1 MNHEY and CDR2 SMNVEV (reference sequence). V lost 2 bases and J 3 bases, leaving 6 bases between the germline ends. The CDR3 is CASSLDVTDTQYF. The CDR3 DNA reads as TGTGCCAGCAGTTTAGATGTTACAGATACGCAGTATTTT.

This clonotype occurred many times. The chain links TRBV12-3 or TRBV12-4 to TRBJ2-1; 10 bases are a match to TRBD1. CDR3 length equals 15 residues. J was trimmed by 7 bases and V by 1 base; bases with no gene match: 4. CDR3 sequence: CASSLDQGQGNEQFF. In DNA form, the CDR3 reads TGTGCCAGCAGTTTAGACCAGGGACAGGGGAATGAGCAGTTCTTC.

The chain is built from TRBV7-6 and TRBJ2-3, with D unresolved. The V gene's germline CDR1 is SGHVS and CDR2 FNYEAQ. V lost 5 bases, J lost 6 bases, and 15 bases lay in between. The CDR3 consists of 14 residues. The CDR3 coding sequence is TGTGCCAGCAGCCGCTTACGTGGTCAGGATACGCAGTATTTT. Encoded protein: CASSRLRGQDTQYF.

The chain's CDR3 is CATSTLAGGPWVDEQFF. Here the CDR3 DNA reads TGTGCCACCAGTACGCTAGCGGGGGGCCCCTGGGTGGATGAGCAGTTCTTC. The rearrangement links TRBV24-1 to TRBJ2-1; TRBD2 aligns across 11 bases. The CDR3 sequence is 17 residues long. Germline V CDR1 and CDR2: KGHDR, SFDVKD. Losses at the gene ends were 6 bases for V and 8 bases for J; bases not matched to a gene: 14.

This clonotype showed up just a few times. Lacking the conserved final phenylalanine or tryptophan, this CDR3 likely reflects a read error. The chain couples TRBV7-2 to TRBJ2-7; 7 positions agree with TRBD1. The ends lost 4 bases at V and 2 bases at J; junction bases unmatched: 11. Germline V gene sequence: CDR1 SGHTA, CDR2 FQGNSA. The CDR3 runs 16 residues. The CDR3 region is CASSSNGGQGAYEQYS. In DNA form, the CDR3 reads TGTGCCAGCAGCTCCAATGGAGGCCAGGGGGCCTACGAGCAGTACTCC.

The table lists this clonotype with a few counts. The chain joins TRBV6-2 or TRBV6-3 to TRBJ2-6, with TRBD1 identical over 8 bases. J gave up 4 bases and V 6 bases, and 8 bases lay outside the gene matches. This CDR3 contains 16 residues. Looked up from germline, CDR1 is MNHEY and CDR2 is SVGEGT. The CDR3 DNA sequence: TGTGCCAGCAGGAGCACAGGGGGTTCCGGGGCCAACGTCCTGACTTTC. It is translated as CASRSTGGSGANVLTF.